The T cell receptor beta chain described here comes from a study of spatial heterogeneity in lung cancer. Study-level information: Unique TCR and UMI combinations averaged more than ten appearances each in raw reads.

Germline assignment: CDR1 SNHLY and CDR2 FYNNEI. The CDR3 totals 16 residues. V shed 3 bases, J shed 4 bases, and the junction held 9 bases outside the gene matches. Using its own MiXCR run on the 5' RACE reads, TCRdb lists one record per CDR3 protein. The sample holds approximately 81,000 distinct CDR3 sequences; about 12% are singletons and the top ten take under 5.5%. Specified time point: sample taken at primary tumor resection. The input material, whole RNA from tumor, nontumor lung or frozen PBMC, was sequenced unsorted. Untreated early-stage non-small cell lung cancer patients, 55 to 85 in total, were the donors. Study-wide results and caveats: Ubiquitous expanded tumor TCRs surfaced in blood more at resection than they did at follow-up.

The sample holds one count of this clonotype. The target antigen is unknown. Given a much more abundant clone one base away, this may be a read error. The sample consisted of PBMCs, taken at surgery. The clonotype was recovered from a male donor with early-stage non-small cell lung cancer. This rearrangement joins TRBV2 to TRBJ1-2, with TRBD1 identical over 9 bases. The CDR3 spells CASSDFLRDRVYGYTF. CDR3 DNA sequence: TGTGCCAGCAGTGATTTTCTACGGGACAGGGTCTATGGCTACACCTTC.